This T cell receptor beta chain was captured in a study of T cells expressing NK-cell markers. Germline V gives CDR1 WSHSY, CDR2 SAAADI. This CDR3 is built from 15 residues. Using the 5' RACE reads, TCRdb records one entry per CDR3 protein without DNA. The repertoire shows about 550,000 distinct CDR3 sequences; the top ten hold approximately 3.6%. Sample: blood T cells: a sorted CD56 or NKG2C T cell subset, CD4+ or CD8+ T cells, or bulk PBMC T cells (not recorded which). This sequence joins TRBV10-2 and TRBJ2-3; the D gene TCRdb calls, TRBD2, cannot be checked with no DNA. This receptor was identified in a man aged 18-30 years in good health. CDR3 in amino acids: CASSGGGWVKDTQYF.